The clone carrying this T cell receptor beta chain occurred a few times. The antigen is not known. Multiplex PCR with BIOMED2 TRB-A/B primer pools amplified TRB rearrangements. TCRdb processed the multiplex PCR reads anew with MiXCR; each CDR3 protein has one entry. The table shows approximately 18,000 distinct CDR3 sequences, with 28% occurring only once. From germline, CDR1 is LNHDA and CDR2 SQIVND (reference sequence). The CDR3 spans 19 residues. V lost 3 bases and J lost 2, with 25 bases in between. Each TRB amplification used roughly 220-550 ng of genomic DNA from blood. The data are from a study of T and B cells in COVID-19 patients. Study overall: Median age was about 30 years in the recovered cohort and about 67 years in the active-infection cohort. Of roughly 22 active-infection patients, more than nine were critically ill with mechanical ventilation or extracorporeal membrane oxygenation. Broader study findings: Exclusive to the recovered cohort were roughly 2,300 TCR clusters, 30 to 40 of them with low generation probability. Blood from mildly ill patients while symptomatic, and early samples from severe cases, were scarce.

Sequenced material: blood. The TCR was taken from a human donor who had recovered from COVID-19. The gene calls are TRBV19 and TRBJ1-2; D ambiguous. CDR3 loop: CASSIMWVPGKGLNYGYTF. The CDR3 DNA sequence: TGTGCCAGTAGTATCATGTGGGTGCCGGGGAAAGGGCTGAACTATGGCTACACCTTC.